This T cell receptor beta chain emerged from a study of early T cells in non-severe SARS-CoV-2 infection. Turning to the study itself: Sequencing was performed on bulk RNA from unsorted whole blood, leaving chains unpaired. Findings and limits, study-wide: Sequences matched to VDJdb favored anti-spike CD8 responses, while private and CD4 specificities were missed.

Individual cDNA molecules received unique molecular identifiers. Each CDR3 protein is one row after TCRdb ran MiXCR on the 5' RACE reads. This sample has 45,000 or so distinct CDR3 sequences, with about a tenth found just once. V was clipped by 0 bases and J by 4 bases, with 6 bases between them. The CDR3 loop spans 13 amino acids. Germline V lookup: CDR1 KGHSH, CDR2 LQKENI. This clonotype was found many times. Antigen specificity is unknown. The specimen sequenced was whole blood. The V and J genes are TRBV18 and TRBJ2-5; D is ambiguous. The receptor's source is an adult who was a healthcare worker with PCR-confirmed SARS-CoV-2 infection or an uninfected control (not recorded which). CDR3 in DNA: TGTGCCAGCTCACCACCGACTCGAGAGACCCAGTACTTC. It specifies CASSPPTRETQYF.